This TCR beta chain was found in a study of early T cells in non-severe SARS-CoV-2 infection. As for the study in general: Investigators sequenced bulk RNA drawn from unsorted whole blood, and chains remained unpaired. Study-level points and caveats: A preference for anti-spike CD8 responses marked VDJdb matching, which missed private and CD4 specificities.

The trim removed 4 bases at V and 4 bases at J, leaving 6 bases unmatched. The CDR3 is 16 amino acids. Germline loops: CDR1 LNHNV, CDR2 YYDKDF (reference sequence). This clonotype was counted between two and nine times. Its antigen is currently unknown. Individual cDNA molecules each received unique molecular identifiers attached to them. TCRdb re-analysed the 5' RACE reads in MiXCR, keeping a single row per CDR3 protein. The repertoire consists of approximately 110,000 distinct CDR3 sequences, with 15% occurring once and the leading ten covering roughly 22%. The J gene is TRBJ2-3, the V gene TRBV15, with TRBD1 identical over 12 bases. The sequence derives from an adult who was a healthcare worker with PCR-confirmed SARS-CoV-2 infection or an uninfected control (not recorded which). Sequencing input: whole blood. CDR3 nucleotides: TGTGCCACCAGCACCGGGGACAGGGGGCTCGCAGATACGCAGTATTTT. It encodes CATSTGDRGLADTQYF.